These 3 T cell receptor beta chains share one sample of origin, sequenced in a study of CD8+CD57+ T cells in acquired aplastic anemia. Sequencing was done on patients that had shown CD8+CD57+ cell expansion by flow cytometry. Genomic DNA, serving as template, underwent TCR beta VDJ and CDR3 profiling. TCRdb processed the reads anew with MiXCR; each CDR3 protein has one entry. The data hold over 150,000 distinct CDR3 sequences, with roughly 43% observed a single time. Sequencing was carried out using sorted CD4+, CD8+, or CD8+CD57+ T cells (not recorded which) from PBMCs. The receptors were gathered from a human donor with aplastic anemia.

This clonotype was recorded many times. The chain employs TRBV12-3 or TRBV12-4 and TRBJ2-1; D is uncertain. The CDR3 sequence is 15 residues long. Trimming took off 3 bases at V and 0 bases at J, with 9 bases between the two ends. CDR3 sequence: CASSFSLSSYNEQFF. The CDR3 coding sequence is TGTGCCAGCAGTTTCAGTTTGAGCTCCTACAATGAGCAGTTCTTC.

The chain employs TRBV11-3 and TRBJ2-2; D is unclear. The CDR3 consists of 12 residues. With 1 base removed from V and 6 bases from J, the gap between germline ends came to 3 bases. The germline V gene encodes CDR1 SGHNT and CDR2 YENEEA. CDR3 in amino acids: CASSLAAGELFF. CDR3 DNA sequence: TGTGCCAGCAGCTTAGCGGCCGGGGAGCTGTTTTTT.

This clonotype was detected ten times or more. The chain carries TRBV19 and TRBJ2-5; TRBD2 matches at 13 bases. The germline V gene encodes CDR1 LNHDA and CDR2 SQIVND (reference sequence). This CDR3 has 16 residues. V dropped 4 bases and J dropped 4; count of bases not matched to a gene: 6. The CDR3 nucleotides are TGTGCCAGTAGTACACTAGGACTAGCGGGAGCAGAGACCCAGTACTTC. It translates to CASSTLGLAGAETQYF.